Sequencing of this TCR beta chain was carried out in a study of OX40 agonist ivuxolimab in advanced cancers. CDR1 and CDR2 (germline): SQVTM, ANQGSEA. The CDR3 spans 13 residues. The V end was cut by 6 bases, the J end by 1 base, with 12 bases between. Only in-frame clones appear in the TCRdb table, and some are missing; sequencing was by immunoSEQ multiplex PCR. The profile shows 90,000 or so clones, around 90% of them singletons. The source of this sequence is an adult with an advanced solid tumor such as melanoma, head and neck, liver or kidney cancer. The sequencing here drew on CD4+ or CD8+ T cells sorted from blood, taken in a trial of the OX40 agonist ivuxolimab. The chain employs TRBV29-1 and TRBJ1-1; D unclear. The CDR3, as DNA: TGCAGCGTAACTAAGGGAACGAACACTGAAGCTTTCTTT. This sequence encodes CSVTKGTNTEAFF. Full variable domain (remainder filled in from reference TRBV29-1 and TRBJ1-1): SAVISQKPSRDICQRGTSLTIQCQVDSQVTMMFWYRQQPGQSLTLIATANQGSEATYESGFVIDKFPISRPNLTFSTLTVSNMSPEDSSIYLCSVTKGTNTEAFFGQGTRLTVV.